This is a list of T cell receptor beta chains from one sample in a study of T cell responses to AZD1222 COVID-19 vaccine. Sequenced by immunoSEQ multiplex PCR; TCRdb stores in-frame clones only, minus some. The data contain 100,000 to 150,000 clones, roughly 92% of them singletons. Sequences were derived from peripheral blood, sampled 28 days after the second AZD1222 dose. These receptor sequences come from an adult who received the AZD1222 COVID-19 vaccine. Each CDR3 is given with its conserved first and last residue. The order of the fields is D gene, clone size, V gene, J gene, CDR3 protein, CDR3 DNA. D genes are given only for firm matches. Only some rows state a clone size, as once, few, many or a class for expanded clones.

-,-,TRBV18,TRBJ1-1,CASSPAGGVAASEAFF,TGTGCCAGCTCACCAGCCGGAGGGGTGGCGGCCTCTGAAGCTTTCTTT
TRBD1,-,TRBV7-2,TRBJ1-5,CASSNRQGMPQHF,TGTGCCAGCAGCAACCGACAGGGAATGCCCCAGCATTTT
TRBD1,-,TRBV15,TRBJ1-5,CATSRGQGARGNQPQHF,TGTGCCACCAGCAGAGGACAGGGGGCGCGGGGCAATCAGCCCCAGCATTTT
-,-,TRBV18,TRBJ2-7,CASCPAVSYEQYF,TGTGCCAGCTGCCCTGCCGTTTCCTACGAGCAGTACTTC
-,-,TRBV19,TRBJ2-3,CASSIRGRSTDTQYF,TGTGCCAGTAGTATAAGGGGGAGGTCGACAGATACGCAGTATTTT
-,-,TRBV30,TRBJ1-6,CAWSQGENSPLHF,TGTGCCTGGAGTCAGGGTGAAAATTCACCCCTCCACTTT
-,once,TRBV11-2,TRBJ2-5,CASSGRSPQETQYF,TGTGCCAGCAGCGGGAGGTCCCCTCAAGAGACCCAGTACTTC
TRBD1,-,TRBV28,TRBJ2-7,CASTGTGRYEQYF,TGTGCCAGCACCGGGACAGGGAGGTACGAGCAGTACTTC
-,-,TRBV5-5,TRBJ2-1,CASSFLEQSSYNEQFF,TGTGCCAGCAGCTTCTTGGAACAGAGCTCCTACAATGAGCAGTTCTTC
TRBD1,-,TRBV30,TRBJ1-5,CAWSVRSGGGASNQPQHF,TGTGCCTGGAGTGTTAGGAGTGGAGGGGGCGCGAGCAATCAGCCCCAGCATTTT
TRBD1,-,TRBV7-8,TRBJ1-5,CASSATGEQPQHF,TGTGCCAGCAGCGCCACAGGGGAACAGCCCCAGCATTTT
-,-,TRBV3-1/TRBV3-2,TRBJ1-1,CASSHSGDTEAFF,TGTGCCAGCAGCCATTCCGGGGACACTGAAGCTTTCTTT
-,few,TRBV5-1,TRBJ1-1,CASSLQGNTEAFF,TGCGCCAGCAGCTTACAGGGGAACACTGAAGCTTTCTTT
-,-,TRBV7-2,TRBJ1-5,CASSRDSKTNQPQHF,TGTGCCAGCAGCAGAGACAGTAAGACCAATCAGCCCCAGCATTTT
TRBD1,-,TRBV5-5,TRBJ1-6,CASSARDSHNSPLHF,TGTGCCAGCAGCGCCCGGGACAGCCATAATTCACCCCTCCACTTT
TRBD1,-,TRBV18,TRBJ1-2,CASSERTGDDGYTF,TGTGCCAGCTCTGAACGGACAGGGGACGATGGCTACACCTTC
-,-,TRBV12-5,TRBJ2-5,CASGLRPPLETQYF,TGTGCTAGTGGTTTGAGGCCTCCCCTAGAGACCCAGTACTTC
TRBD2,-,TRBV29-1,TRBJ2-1,CSVVAASGGGEQFF,TGCAGCGTTGTAGCGGCTTCCGGGGGGGGTGAGCAGTTCTTC
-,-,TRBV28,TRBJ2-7,CASRDSASYEQYF,TGTGCCAGCAGGGACAGTGCCTCCTACGAGCAGTACTTC
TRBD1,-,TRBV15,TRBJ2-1,CATSRDRASNEQFF,TGTGCCACCAGTCGGGACAGGGCTTCAAATGAGCAGTTCTTC
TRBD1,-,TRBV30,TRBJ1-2,CAWSPGGYGYTF,TGTGCCTGGAGCCCAGGGGGCTATGGCTACACCTTC
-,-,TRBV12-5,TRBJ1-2,CASGRTDGYTF,TGTGCTAGTGGCCGGACGGATGGCTACACCTTC
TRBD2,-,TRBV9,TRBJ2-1,CASSVVGGGNEQFF,TGTGCCAGCAGCGTAGTTGGCGGGGGGAATGAGCAGTTCTTC
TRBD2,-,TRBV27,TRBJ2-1,CASSSPRASGSYEQFF,TGTGCCAGCAGTTCACCTCGGGCTAGCGGGAGCTATGAGCAGTTCTTC
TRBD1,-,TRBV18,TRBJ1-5,CASSPPTTGSNQPQHF,TGTGCCAGCTCACCACCCACGACAGGGAGCAATCAGCCCCAGCATTTT
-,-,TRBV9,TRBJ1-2,CASKSDRTGGYTF,TGTGCCAGCAAGTCCGACCGCACGGGTGGCTACACCTTC
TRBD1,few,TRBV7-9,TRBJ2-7,CASSLLGTGPYEQYF,TGTGCCAGCAGCTTACTTGGGACAGGGCCCTACGAGCAGTACTTC
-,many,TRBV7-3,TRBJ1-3,CASSLKVGYGNTIYF,TGTGCCAGCAGCTTAAAGGTGGGGTATGGAAACACCATATATTTT
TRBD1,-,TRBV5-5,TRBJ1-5,CASSPGQGHNQPQHF,TGTGCCAGCAGCCCCGGACAGGGACACAATCAGCCCCAGCATTTT
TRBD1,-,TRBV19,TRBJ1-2,CASRDRANYGYTF,TGTGCCAGTCGGGACAGGGCTAACTATGGCTACACCTTC
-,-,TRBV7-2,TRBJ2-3,CASRSIAVRTDTQYF,TGTGCCAGCAGAAGTATAGCGGTTCGCACAGATACGCAGTATTTT
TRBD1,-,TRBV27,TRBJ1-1,CASSWAGGYAEAFF,TGTGCCAGCAGTTGGGCAGGGGGGTATGCTGAAGCTTTCTTT
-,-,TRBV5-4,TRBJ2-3,CASSPGRADTQYF,TGTGCCAGCAGCCCCGGCAGGGCAGATACGCAGTATTTT
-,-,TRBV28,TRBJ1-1,CASITSESEAFF,TGTGCCAGCATCACCTCGGAGAGTGAAGCTTTCTTT
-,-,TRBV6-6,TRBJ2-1,CASSPAGERTFF,TGTGCCAGCAGCCCGGCGGGCGAACGGACGTTCTTC
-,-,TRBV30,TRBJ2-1,CAWKVEGEQFF,TGTGCCTGGAAGGTGGAGGGAGAGCAGTTCTTC
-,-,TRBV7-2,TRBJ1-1,CASSLTFTEAFF,TGTGCCAGCAGCTTGACATTTACTGAAGCTTTCTTT
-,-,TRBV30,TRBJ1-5,CAWSSGVGQPQHF,TGTGCCTGGAGTTCTGGGGTAGGCCAGCCCCAGCATTTT
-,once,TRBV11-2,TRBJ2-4,CASSLAVFNIQYF,TGTGCCAGCAGCTTAGCGGTATTCAACATTCAGTACTTC
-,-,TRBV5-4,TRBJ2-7,CASSLGRSSYEQYF,TGTGCCAGCAGCTTGGGACGAAGCTCCTACGAGCAGTACTTC
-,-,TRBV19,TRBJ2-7,CASSILAGAEQYF,TGTGCCAGTAGTATTCTCGCGGGCGCTGAGCAGTACTTC
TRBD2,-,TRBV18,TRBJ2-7,CASSPGLAPYEQYF,TGTGCCAGCTCACCCGGACTAGCTCCCTACGAGCAGTACTTC
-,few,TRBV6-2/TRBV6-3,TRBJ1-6,CASSTLRTGNSPLHF,TGTGCCAGCAGTACCCTTCGGACGGGGAATTCACCCCTCCACTTT
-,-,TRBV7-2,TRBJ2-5,CASSLPRAETQYF,TGTGCCAGCAGCTTACCGAGAGCGGAGACCCAGTACTTC
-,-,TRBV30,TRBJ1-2,CAWSVTVYGYTF,TGTGCCTGGAGTGTGACAGTCTATGGCTACACCTTC
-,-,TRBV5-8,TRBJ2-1,CASSLAGTLGNEQFF,TGTGCCAGCAGCTTGGCAGGGACGCTTGGCAATGAGCAGTTCTTC
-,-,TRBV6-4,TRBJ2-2,CASRRDFSTGELFF,TGTGCCAGCAGACGGGACTTCTCCACCGGGGAGCTGTTTTTT
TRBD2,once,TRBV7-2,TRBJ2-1,CASSPNSGSYNEQFF,TGTGCCAGCAGCCCAAATAGCGGGAGCTACAATGAGCAGTTCTTC
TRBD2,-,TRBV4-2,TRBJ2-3,CASSQPASGTPSTDTQYF,TGTGCCAGCAGCCAACCGGCTAGCGGGACGCCTAGCACAGATACGCAGTATTTT
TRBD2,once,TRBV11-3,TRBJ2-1,CASSFLAGGYNEQFF,TGTGCCAGCAGCTTCCTAGCGGGGGGATACAATGAGCAGTTCTTC
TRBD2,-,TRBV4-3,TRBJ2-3,CAKHGAAGVSDTQYF,TGCGCCAAACACGGGGCAGCGGGGGTTTCAGATACGCAGTATTTT
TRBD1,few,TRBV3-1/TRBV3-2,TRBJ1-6,CASSHGDRDNSPLHF,TGTGCCAGCAGCCATGGTGACAGGGATAATTCACCCCTCCACTTT
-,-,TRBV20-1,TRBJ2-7,CSASMETYEQYF,TGCAGTGCTAGTATGGAGACCTACGAGCAGTACTTC
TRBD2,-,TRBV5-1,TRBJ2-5,CASSFSTSGGGETQYF,TGCGCCAGCAGCTTCTCGACTAGCGGGGGAGGGGAGACCCAGTACTTC
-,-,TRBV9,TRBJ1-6,CASSERVLGSPLHF,TGTGCCAGCAGCGAGAGGGTTTTAGGCTCACCCCTCCACTTT
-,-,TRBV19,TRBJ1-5,CASTGGNQPQHF,TGTGCCAGTACGGGGGGAAATCAGCCCCAGCATTTT
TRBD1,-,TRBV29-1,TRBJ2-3,CSSDPGQATDTQYF,TGCAGCTCGGACCCGGGACAGGCCACAGATACGCAGTATTTT
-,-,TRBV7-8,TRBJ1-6,CASSRELGNSPLHF,TGTGCCAGCAGCCGAGAGCTCGGAAATTCACCCCTCCACTTT
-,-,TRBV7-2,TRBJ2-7,CASSLEGKGNRYEQYF,TGTGCCAGCAGCTTAGAAGGCAAGGGAAATCGTTACGAGCAGTACTTC